The clone carrying this TCR beta chain occurred many times. What it binds is unknown. TCRdb redid the calling of the reads with MiXCR, one entry per CDR3 protein. The table lists some 300,000 distinct CDR3 sequences, roughly 15% of them singletons, with 12% in the top ten. This sample stems from a study of T cell repertoires in cytomegalovirus infection. About the research overall: Both CMV infection and a matching HLA type were indicated by public TCR beta signatures.

Study conclusions and caveats: CMV-specific TCR beta clonotypes restricted by HLA-C dominated the ex vivo response. People with CMV and the relevant HLA were identified by cumulative public TCR beta family frequency.

Sequenced material: PBMCs. The clonotype was recovered from a human donor in good health (CMV status not recorded). Some clones in this sample may be carry-over from other donors' samples.

DNA for the CDR3: TGTGCCAGCAGATCGACAGAGGGAACCGGGGAGCTGTTTTTT. This encodes CASRSTEGTGELFF. The chain recombines TRBV7-2 with TRBJ2-2; D tentatively reads TRBD1 or TRBD2 (5 bases each). CDR1 and CDR2 (germline): SGHTA, FQGNSA. The CDR3 runs 14 residues. The germline V and J ends were trimmed by 6 bases and 5 bases, with 13 bases remaining between them.